Reported below is one T cell receptor (beta chain). Its antigen is currently unknown. Reverse transcription of extracted RNA yielded cDNA, which provided the sequencing template. Profiling relied on immunoSEQ multiplex PCR, and the TCRdb table lists in-frame clones only, not all of them. In the table there are fewer than 250,000 clones, roughly 60% of which are singletons. These data belong to a study of CD8+ T cells in alopecia areata. Study in general: Patients took tofacitinib for 6 to 18 months, followed by 6 drug-free months. Study observations and caveats: Besides other cells, scalp samples also yield sequences of resident alphabeta T cells from normal skin. Scalp clonality, together with expanded CD8+ clones among the top 100, fell significantly with tofacitinib. Unlike in mice, where it was clearer, TCR sharing across patients was less clear, possibly HLA-related.

Treatment here: oral pan-JAK inhibitor, 5-10 mg twice daily. This TCR derives from a human donor with alopecia areata. Sequenced material: CD4+ T cells sorted from blood, taken at week 24, from a patient treated with tofacitinib.

For the CDR3, the DNA is TGTGCCTGGACCGGGAGAGGTAACACTGAAGCTTTCTTT. Translated, it gives CAWTGRGNTEAFF. The chain carries TRBV30 and TRBJ1-1; unclear D gene. This CDR3 comprises 13 residues. The V gene's germline CDR1 is GTSNPN and CDR2 SVGIG (reference sequence). V lost 4 bases, J lost 2 bases, and 11 bases lay in between.